This T cell receptor (beta chain) was observed in a study of blood T cells in healthy people across ages. There are a few counts of this clonotype. Antigen unknown. The CDR3 covers 16 residues. The trim removed 1 base at V and 2 bases at J, leaving 5 bases unmatched. CDR1 and CDR2 (germline): LGHDT, YNNKEL (reference sequence). The use of a sample-barcoded 5' primer and a J-beta primer mix characterized a second PCR of about 7 to 12 cycles. A 12-random-nucleotide template-switch adaptor tagged each cDNA molecule. TCRdb re-called the 5' RACE reads through MiXCR, storing one row per CDR3 protein. The data show 1,500,000 or so distinct CDR3 sequences, 35% to 45% seen once. Study results and limitations: Not knowing donor CMV status may have confounded expanded clonotype changes.

The chain combines TRBV3-1 with TRBJ2-3, with 8 bases aligning to TRBD2. The sequencing input was blood. The TCR originated in a woman under 30 in good health. In nucleotides, the CDR3 is TGTGCCAGCAGCCAAGTGACGGGAGGGACCACAGATACGCAGTATTTT. This translates into CASSQVTGGTTDTQYF.